The sequence of this T cell receptor (beta chain) was determined in a study of blood T cell repertoires in COVID-19. Study as a whole: The origin of the acute and convalescent COVID-19 samples was the United States, Italy and Spain. T cells, B-cell-depleted T cells, or PBMCs supplied cDNA or gDNA.

Germline-derived CDR1 and CDR2 are MGHRA and YSYEKL. Unmatched junction bases numbered 4, after V lost 0 bases and J lost 2 bases. CDR3 length equals 15 residues. The repertoire was sequenced with immunoSEQ multiplex PCR; TCRdb's copy has only in-frame clones and lacks some. Of roughly 89,000 clones listed, 80% are singletons. This clone was counted between two and nine times. J is TRBJ2-7 and V is TRBV4-1, with 7 bases identical to TRBD2. The receptor was isolated from a woman aged 70 to 79 with acute or convalescent COVID-19. The sequenced sample consisted of peripheral blood. CDR3 sequence (DNA): TGCGCCAGCAGCCAAGATTTAGGGAGGGCCTACGAGCAGTACTTC. It is translated as CASSQDLGRAYEQYF.